Below, 20 T cell receptor beta chains from the same sample are listed, as sequenced in a study of cytomegalovirus exposure and HLA in healthy donors. The PCR ran on 60 Vbeta and 13 Jbeta primers. TCRdb keeps only in-frame clones here, not all; method: immunoSEQ multiplex PCR. Of about 200,000 clones listed, more than 65% were seen once; the top ten hold approximately 1.4%. What was sequenced was PBMCs. These receptors originate from a girl between 10 and 17 years old in good health and CMV-seropositive.

This chain uses TRBV19 with TRBJ2-7; perhaps TRBD2 as D (6 bases). The CDR3 covers 15 residues. V lost 5 bases and J 3 bases, leaving 17 bases between the germline ends. The germline gives CDR1 LNHDA, CDR2 SQIVND (reference sequence). The chain's CDR3 is CASSPPGRPGYEQYF. The DNA of the CDR3 is TGTGCCAGTAGTCCCCCCGGGAGACCCGGCTACGAGCAGTACTTC.

This chain connects TRBV10-2 to TRBJ1-4; 9 bases line up with TRBD1. Germline assignment: CDR1 WSHSY and CDR2 SAAADI. This CDR3 region has 14 residues. The junction had 8 bases not matched to a gene; V was cut back by 6 bases and J by 9 bases. CDR3 bases: TGCGCCAGCAGCGACACGGGACAGGGCAAAAAACTGTTTTTT. It translates to CASSDTGQGKKLFF.

The chain couples TRBV18 to TRBJ2-1; possible D gene TRBD1, 5 bases. Germline V CDR1 and CDR2: KGHSH, LQKENI. V was cut by 3 bases and J by 9 bases, with 12 bases left in between. The CDR3 loop spans 13 amino acids. The CDR3 sequence is CASSPPVRGEQFF. The CDR3 DNA reads TGTGCCAGCTCACCGCCAGTTAGGGGTGAGCAGTTCTTC.

The chain couples TRBV5-4 to TRBJ1-1, with 10 bases fitting TRBD1. The CDR3 is 14 residues long. V trimming: 3 bases; J trimming: 8 bases; junction bases outside the gene matches: 7. Germline V gene lookup returns CDR1 SGHNT and CDR2 YYREEE (reference sequence). CDR3 residues: CASSWTGTGVEAFF. The CDR3 DNA follows: TGTGCCAGCAGCTGGACCGGGACAGGGGTCGAAGCTTTCTTT.

This chain joins TRBV7-2 and TRBJ2-3, with D tentatively TRBD2 (5 bases). The germline gives CDR1 SGHTA, CDR2 FQGNSA. V dropped 6 bases and J dropped 5 bases, with 15 bases sitting between them. The length of the CDR3 is 14 residues. Here the CDR3 DNA reads TGTGCCAGCAGGCACTCGATGAGGGTAGATACGCAGTATTTT. Amino acids: CASRHSMRVDTQYF. Using reference TRBV7-2 and TRBJ2-3 for the parts outside the CDR3, the full variable domain is GAGVSQSPSNKVTEKGKDVELRCDPISGHTALYWYRQSLGQGLEFLIYFQGNSAPDKSGLPSDRFSAERTGGSVSTLTIQRTQQEDSAVYLCASRHSMRVDTQYFGPGTRLTVL.

To note about this clone: Other DNA sequences within the sample encode an identical CDR3. The chain recombines TRBV18 with TRBJ1-2; D not certain. Germline lookup yields CDR1 KGHSH and CDR2 LQKENI. The CDR3 totals 12 residues. Trimming left V 2 bases short and J 5 bases short, with 6 bases between. The CDR3 DNA reads as TGTGCCAGCTCACCAGGAGGGTATGGCTACACCTTC. Its translation: CASSPGGYGYTF.

This clone was detected only a few times. This CDR3 is CASSPLSGSGDYGYTF. In DNA form, the CDR3 reads TGTGCCAGCTCACCACTTTCAGGTTCAGGTGACTATGGCTACACCTTC. The chain recombines TRBV18 with TRBJ1-2; the D is unclear. The germline gives CDR1 KGHSH, CDR2 LQKENI. The CDR3 runs to 16 residues. V was trimmed by 1 base and J by 3 bases, leaving 15 bases between them. Based on the CDR3 plus reference TRBV18 and TRBJ1-2, the full variable domain is NAGVMQNPRHLVRRRGQEARLRCSPMKGHSHVYWYRQLPEEGLKFMVYLQKENIIDESGMPKERFSAEFPKEGPSILRIQQVVRGDSAAYFCASSPLSGSGDYGYTFGSGTRLTVV.

This chain uses TRBV7-2 with TRBJ1-4, with a possible D match to TRBD1 (5 bases). The V and J ends lost 5 bases and 7 bases respectively, with 14 bases between them. The germline V gene encodes CDR1 SGHTA and CDR2 FQGNSA. The CDR3 has 14 residues. The CDR3 spells CASSQDRGSEKLFF. The CDR3 DNA is TGTGCCAGCAGCCAAGACCGGGGGAGTGAAAAACTGTTTTTT.

This chain links TRBV7-8 with TRBJ2-3, with 10 bases identical to TRBD2. The CDR3 sequence is 16 residues long. Looked up from germline, CDR1 is SGHVS and CDR2 is FQNEAQ. V gave up 4 bases and J gave up 2 bases; unmatched junction bases: 6. CDR3 amino acids: CASSSTSGAYTDTQYF. The CDR3 DNA is TGTGCCAGCAGCTCTACTAGCGGGGCCTACACAGATACGCAGTATTTT. Full variable domain (missing parts from reference TRBV7-8 and TRBJ2-3): GAGVSQSPRYKVAKRGQDVALRCDPISGHVSLFWYQQALGQGPEFLTYFQNEAQLDKSGLPSDRFFAERPEGSVSTLKIQRTQQEDSAVYLCASSSTSGAYTDTQYFGPGTRLTVL.

V usage is TRBV4-2 and J usage is TRBJ2-7, with 9 positions matching TRBD1. The V segment lost 0 bases and the J segment 0 bases; nucleotides outside the gene matches: 6. CDR3 size: 17 residues. Germline V lookup: CDR1 LGHNA, CDR2 YNFKEQ. The CDR3 DNA sequence: TGTGCCAGCAGCCAAGATGGGGACAGGGCAGGCTCCTACGAGCAGTACTTC. Translating gives CASSQDGDRAGSYEQYF.

The chain carries TRBV11-3 and TRBJ2-1; D is perhaps TRBD2 (5 bases). The V end was cut by 6 bases, the J end by 8 bases, with 8 bases between. Germline assignment: CDR1 SGHNT and CDR2 YENEEA. CDR3 length equals 11 residues. The DNA for the CDR3 is TGTGCCAGCAGGGAGAGGGATGAGCAGTTCTTC. Translating it yields CASRERDEQFF.

This clone has just one count. Written as DNA, the CDR3 is TGTGCCAGCAGCGCAGGGCCTTTTAGCGGGGGGGGGTACAATGAGCAGTTCTTC. The encoded protein is CASSAGPFSGGGYNEQFF. This sequence joins TRBV9 and TRBJ2-1; 11 positions match TRBD2. CDR3 size: 18 residues. Germline-derived CDR1 and CDR2 are SGDLS and YYNGEE. The ends lost 3 bases at V and 4 bases at J; junction bases unmatched: 12.

The chain links TRBV9 to TRBJ2-1, with 10 bases aligning to TRBD1. V was pared by 2 bases and J by 7 bases, with 6 bases of the junction left unmatched. Germline CDR1 is SGDLS and CDR2 is YYNGEE. The CDR3 length is 15 residues. The CDR3: CASSVGTGEGNEQFF. In DNA, the CDR3 is TGTGCCAGCAGCGTTGGGACAGGGGAAGGGAATGAGCAGTTCTTC.

The chain links TRBV16 to TRBJ1-3; possible D gene TRBD1, 6 bases. In germline, CDR1 is KGHSY, CDR2 FQNENV. The V gene lost 0 bases and the J gene lost 1 base, with 7 bases spanning the gap. The CDR3 has 15 residues. In DNA, the CDR3 is TGTGCCAGCAGCCAATCCGGGACATCTGGAAACACCATATATTTT. Translation gives CASSQSGTSGNTIYF.

This chain connects TRBV19 to TRBJ1-6, with 8 positions matching TRBD1. In germline, CDR1 is LNHDA, CDR2 SQIVND (reference sequence). This CDR3 is 17 amino acids long. The V segment lost 7 bases and the J segment 0 bases; nucleotides outside the gene matches: 8. CDR3 sequence (DNA): TGTGCCAGTACCACAGACGGGACAGGCTCCTATAATTCACCCCTCCACTTT. Protein: CASTTDGTGSYNSPLHF.

This chain connects TRBV11-3 to TRBJ1-6; 8 nucleotides match TRBD1. Trimming at V came to 4 bases and at J to 10 bases, leaving 9 bases not matched to a gene. The CDR3 is 15 amino acids. From germline, CDR1 is SGHNT and CDR2 YENEEA. This CDR3 is CASSYTTGEGSPLHF. CDR3 DNA: TGTGCCAGCAGCTACACGACAGGGGAAGGCTCACCCCTCCACTTT.

This clone was detected only once. CDR3 in DNA: TGTGCCAGCAGCTTGGCGGCCCAGCGGGGGGCGAAGAACACCGGGGAGCTGTTTTTT. As protein: CASSLAAQRGAKNTGELFF. This rearrangement joins TRBV5-5 to TRBJ2-2, with 9 bases that match TRBD2. CDR1 is SGHKS and CDR2 is YYEKEE in the germline V gene (reference sequence). The CDR3 consists of 19 residues. The V segment lost 0 bases and the J segment 1 base; nucleotides outside the gene matches: 10.

The J gene is TRBJ2-7, the V gene TRBV4-3; D possibly corresponds to TRBD1 (5 bases). Trimming took 0 bases from V and 2 from J, leaving 11 bases between them. The CDR3 is made up of 15 amino acids. Germline CDR1 and CDR2: LGHNA and YSLEER. CDR3: CASSQDRQGPYEQYF. In nucleotides, the CDR3 is TGCGCCAGCAGCCAAGACCGCCAGGGCCCCTACGAGCAGTACTTC.

V gene TRBV29-1 combines with J gene TRBJ2-4; 13 nucleotides align to TRBD2. Unmatched junction bases numbered 11, after V lost 6 bases and J lost 0 bases. The CDR3 runs 18 residues. Germline loops: CDR1 SQVTM, CDR2 ANQGSEA. The CDR3 DNA sequence: TGCAGCGTCACCCCCGGGACTAGCGGGGAGATAGCCAAAAACATTCAGTACTTC. Its translation is CSVTPGTSGEIAKNIQYF.

This clone was counted a few times. The chain uses TRBV5-8 and TRBJ1-6; 8 nucleotides agree with TRBD1. This CDR3 is 19 amino acids long. Germline assignment: CDR1 SGHTS and CDR2 YDEGEE. V dropped 1 base and J dropped 0; count of bases not matched to a gene: 9. CDR3 sequence reads: CASSLRPGGLSSYNSPLHF. The DNA for the CDR3 is TGTGCCAGCAGCTTGCGGCCAGGGGGCTTGAGCTCCTATAATTCACCCCTCCACTTT.